The 7 T cell receptor beta chains given below trace back to one sample, sequenced in a study of blood T cell repertoires in COVID-19. Some clones are missing from TCRdb's copy, which holds only in-frame ones; the method was immunoSEQ multiplex PCR. The data hold around 190,000 clones, with 70% to 90% observed a single time. The sequenced material came from peripheral blood. These receptors all come from a man in his forties or fifties with COVID-19, enrolled during active disease.

This chain links TRBV5-6 with TRBJ2-1, with a possible D match to TRBD2 (6 bases). Germline loops: CDR1 SGHDT, CDR2 YYEEEE. V shed 4 bases and J shed 9 bases, with 14 bases lying between them. This CDR3 is built from 13 residues. This CDR3 reads CASSRDLDIEQFF. In DNA, the CDR3 is TGTGCCAGCAGCCGGGACTTAGATATTGAGCAGTTCTTC.

The CDR3 is CASRGTGKYEQYF. In DNA form, the CDR3 reads TGTGCCAGCAGAGGGACAGGGAAGTACGAGCAGTACTTC. J is TRBJ2-7 and V is TRBV27; 9 nucleotides align to TRBD1. The CDR3 is 13 residues long. Trimming cost V 6 bases and J 4 bases; bases outside gene matches: 4. The germline V gene has CDR1 MNHEY and CDR2 SMNVEV (reference sequence).

This clone was observed a few times. Other DNA sequences in this sample translate to the same CDR3. The gene calls are TRBV7-3 and TRBJ1-1; 8 bases map to TRBD1. V shed 2 bases, J shed 2 bases, and the junction held 4 bases outside the gene matches. The V gene's germline CDR1 is SGHTA and CDR2 FQGTGA. This CDR3 region has 15 residues. The CDR3, as DNA: TGTGCCAGCAGCTTACGGACAGGGACAAACACTGAAGCTTTCTTT. It is translated as CASSLRTGTNTEAFF.

This sequence joins TRBV28 and TRBJ1-2, with 9 bases fitting TRBD1. The CDR3 length is 13 residues. The V and J ends lost 10 bases and 6 bases, in that order; junction bases with no gene match: 9. Germline lookup yields CDR1 MDHEN and CDR2 SYDVKM. Here the CDR3 reads CAIVNRGRNGYTF. Here the CDR3 DNA reads TGTGCCATCGTAAACAGGGGGCGAAATGGCTACACCTTC.

This chain uses TRBV6-2 or TRBV6-3 with TRBJ1-5; D gene unclear. Per germline, CDR1 MNHEY and CDR2 SVGEGT. This CDR3 comprises 16 residues. Deletions cut 2 bases from V and 4 bases from J, with 15 bases between. CDR3 in amino acids: CASSYGRQVTNQPQHF. The CDR3 DNA is TGTGCCAGCAGTTACGGTCGGCAGGTGACAAATCAGCCCCAGCATTTT.

This clone was observed a handful of times. The rearrangement links TRBV5-6 to TRBJ1-1; TRBD1 aligns across 8 bases. After removal of 4 bases from V and 4 bases from J, the junction contained 9 bases not matched to a gene. The V gene's germline CDR1 is SGHDT and CDR2 YYEEEE. The CDR3 loop spans 15 amino acids. In DNA form, the CDR3 reads TGTGCCAGCAGCCTCCGACAGGGGAGGGGCACTGAAGCTTTCTTT. Residues: CASSLRQGRGTEAFF.

This clone was recorded a few times. This sequence joins TRBV25-1 and TRBJ1-6; TRBD1 matches 8 bases. The CDR3 length is 16 residues. The germline CDR1 and CDR2 sequences are MGHDK and SYGVNS. After removal of 5 bases from V and 11 bases from J, the junction contained 14 bases not matched to a gene. CDR3 bases: TGTGCCAGCAGTCCCCACTCCGGGACAGGCGGTACACCCCTCCACTTT. Translation: CASSPHSGTGGTPLHF.